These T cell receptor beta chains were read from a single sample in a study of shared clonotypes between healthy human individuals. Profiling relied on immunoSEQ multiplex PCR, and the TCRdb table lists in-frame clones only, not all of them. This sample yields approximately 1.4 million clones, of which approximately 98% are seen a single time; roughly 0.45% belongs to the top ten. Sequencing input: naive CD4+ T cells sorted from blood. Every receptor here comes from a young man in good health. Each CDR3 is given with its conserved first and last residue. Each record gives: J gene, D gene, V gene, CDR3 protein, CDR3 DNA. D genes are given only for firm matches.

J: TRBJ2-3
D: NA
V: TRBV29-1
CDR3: CSAKTDSDTQYF
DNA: TGCAGCGCTAAGACAGACTCCGATACGCAGTATTTT

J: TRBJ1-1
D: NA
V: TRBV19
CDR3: CASSTELNTEAFF
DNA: TGTGCCAGTAGTACAGAGCTGAACACTGAAGCTTTCTTT

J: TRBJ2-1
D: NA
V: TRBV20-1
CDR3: CSASDRTEQFF
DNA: TGCAGTGCTAGTGACAGGACCGAGCAGTTCTTC

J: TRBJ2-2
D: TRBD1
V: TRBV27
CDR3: CASSLGQGASGELFF
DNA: TGTGCCAGCAGTTTGGGTCAGGGGGCTTCCGGGGAGCTGTTTTTT

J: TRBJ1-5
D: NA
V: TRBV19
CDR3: CGTGSSNQPQHF
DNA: TGTGGAACGGGGTCGTCCAATCAGCCCCAGCATTTT

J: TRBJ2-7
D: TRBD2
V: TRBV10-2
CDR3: CASSLAGGSYEQYF
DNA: TGCGCCAGCAGTCTAGCGGGAGGGTCCTACGAGCAGTACTTC

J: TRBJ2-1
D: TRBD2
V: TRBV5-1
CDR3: CASSPITTPSGRRAYNEQFF
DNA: TGCGCCAGCAGCCCGATAACGACGCCTAGCGGGAGGCGCGCCTACAATGAGCAGTTCTTC

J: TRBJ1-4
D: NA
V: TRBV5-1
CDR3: CASSFAGINEKLFF
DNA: TGCGCCAGCAGCTTCGCAGGGATTAATGAAAAACTGTTTTTT

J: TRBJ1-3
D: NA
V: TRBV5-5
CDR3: CASSPRGYSGNTIYF
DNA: TGTGCCAGCAGCCCCAGGGGATACTCTGGAAACACCATATATTTT

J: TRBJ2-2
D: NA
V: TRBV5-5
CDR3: CASSLVQSPGELFF
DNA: TGTGCCAGCAGCTTGGTTCAGAGTCCCGGGGAGCTGTTTTTT

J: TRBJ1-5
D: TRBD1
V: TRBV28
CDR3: CASTPDRVQPQHF
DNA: TGTGCCAGCACCCCGGACAGGGTTCAGCCCCAGCATTTT

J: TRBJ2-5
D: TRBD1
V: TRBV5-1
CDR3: CASSLAGQQETQYF
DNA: TGCGCCAGCAGCTTGGCGGGACAGCAAGAGACCCAGTACTTC

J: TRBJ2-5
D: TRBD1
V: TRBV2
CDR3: CASTPDRAQETQYF
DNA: TGTGCCAGCACTCCCGACAGGGCCCAAGAGACCCAGTACTTC

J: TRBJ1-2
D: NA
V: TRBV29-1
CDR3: CSVRAGVYGYTF
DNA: TGCAGCGTTCGAGCAGGGGTTTATGGCTACACCTTC

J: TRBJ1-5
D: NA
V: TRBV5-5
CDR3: CASSLRAEEGNQPQHF
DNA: TGTGCCAGCAGCTTGCGGGCTGAGGAGGGTAATCAGCCCCAGCATTTT

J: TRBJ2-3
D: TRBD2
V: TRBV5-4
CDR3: CASSPKGREGTDTQYF
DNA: TGTGCCAGCAGCCCAAAAGGCCGGGAGGGCACAGATACGCAGTATTTT